This T cell receptor beta chain is drawn from a study of blood T cells in healthy people across ages. Turning to this clonotype: The antigen is unknown. A much more abundant neighbour one base away suggests this may be a read error.

The study, taken as a whole, reports: A roughly linear age-dependent decrease characterized TCR beta diversity per million T cells. Naive T cell percentage strongly correlated with TCR beta diversity.

Primed by a sample-barcoded 5' primer and a J-beta primer mix, a second PCR proceeded for about 7 to 11 cycles. TCRdb independently ran MiXCR on the 5' RACE reads; one entry per CDR3 protein. This table has about 700,000 distinct CDR3 sequences, around 32% appearing once. There are 14 residues in the CDR3. Germline values: CDR1 SGDLS, CDR2 YYNGEE. The rearrangement uses TRBV9 and TRBJ1-6, with D unclear. Sequencing was performed on blood. The TCR sequence derives from a woman of 80 years or more in good health. CDR3 region: CASSIQPHNSPPHF. CDR3 in DNA: TGTGCCAGCAGCATCCAGCCCCATAATTCACCCCCCCACTTT.